What follows are 21 T cell receptor beta chains derived from one specimen sequenced in a study of sequential checkpoint blockade in melanoma. TCRdb's table, derived via immunoSEQ multiplex PCR, lists solely in-frame clones and lacks some. The data contain about 22,000 clones, roughly 80% of them singletons. As for treatment: randomized to nivolumab then ipilimumab (arm A) or the reverse (arm B). The sample consisted of CD8+ T cells sorted from blood (inferred from file names), taken from a patient given nivolumab and ipilimumab in sequence. The receptors stem from a human donor with melanoma.

V and J are TRBV28 and TRBJ2-6, with D uncertain. The V gene lost 4 bases and the J gene lost 0 bases, with 4 bases spanning the gap. Germline assignment: CDR1 MDHEN and CDR2 SYDVKM. CDR3 length: 14 residues. CDR3 sequence: CASSSNSGANVLTF. The CDR3 DNA reads as TGTGCCAGCAGTTCTAACTCTGGGGCCAACGTCCTGACTTTC.

In its sample, this clone was seen a few times. The chain is built from TRBV5-8 and TRBJ1-2, with D possibly TRBD1 on 6 matching bases. Germline CDR1 reads SGHTS; CDR2 reads YDEGEE. The CDR3 is made up of 16 amino acids. V lost 1 base and J 7 bases, leaving 20 bases between the germline ends. Here the CDR3 reads CASSLWGWQGTGGYTF. The CDR3 nucleotides are TGTGCCAGCAGCTTGTGGGGGTGGCAGGGGACCGGTGGCTACACCTTC.

The CDR3 DNA reads as TGTGCCAGCAGCCCCTGGGACAGGGGGGGCGAGCAGTACTTC. This codes for CASSPWDRGGEQYF. The gene calls are TRBV5-5 and TRBJ2-7; the match to TRBD1 covers 11 bases. From germline, CDR1 is SGHKS and CDR2 YYEKEE (reference sequence). V trimming: 4 bases; J trimming: 6 bases; junction bases outside the gene matches: 6. The CDR3 has 14 residues.

The rearrangement uses TRBV27 and TRBJ2-1; 9 nucleotides agree with TRBD2. The CDR3 consists of 16 residues. Losses at the gene ends were 5 bases for V and 2 bases for J; bases not matched to a gene: 7. The V gene's germline CDR1 is MNHEY and CDR2 SMNVEV (reference sequence). This CDR3 reads CASSPTSSGAYNEQFF. In DNA form, the CDR3 reads TGTGCCAGCAGTCCGACATCTAGCGGGGCCTACAATGAGCAGTTCTTC.

The chain joins TRBV6-5 to TRBJ2-7; no firm D call. The CDR3 is made up of 13 amino acids. CDR1 MNHEY and CDR2 SVGAGI come from the germline V gene. Trimming shortened V by 2 bases and J by 3 bases, and 8 bases separated the two germline ends. The CDR3 region is CASSYEAGYEQYF. CDR3 in DNA: TGTGCCAGCAGTTACGAGGCCGGCTACGAGCAGTACTTC.

The chain uses TRBV27 and TRBJ2-5, with D perhaps matching TRBD2 (7 bases). CDR1 is MNHEY, CDR2 SMNVEV, per germline (reference sequence). This CDR3 has 10 residues. The V gene lost 11 bases and the J gene lost 4 bases, with 8 bases spanning the gap. The CDR3 sequence is CAAGAETQYF. Written as DNA, the CDR3 is TGTGCCGCGGGGGCAGAGACCCAGTACTTC.

In its sample, this clone was seen once. The chain combines TRBV25-1 with TRBJ2-6; D may be TRBD1 (5 bases). The CDR3 totals 15 residues. Germline CDR1 reads MGHDK; CDR2 reads SYGVNS. Trimming stripped 3 bases from V and 4 bases from J, with 10 bases between. The CDR3 loop reads CASSDPGSGANVLTF. The CDR3 DNA follows: TGTGCCAGCAGTGACCCAGGGTCCGGGGCCAACGTCCTGACTTTC. The entire variable domain, with the rest obtained from reference TRBV25-1 and TRBJ2-6, is as follows: EADIYQTPRYLVIGTGKKITLECSQTMGHDKMYWYQQDPGMELHLIHYSYGVNSTEKGDLSSESTVSRIRTEHFPLTLESARPSHTSQYLCASSDPGSGANVLTFGAGSRLTVL.

The V and J genes are TRBV11-2 and TRBJ1-2; D unclear. The V and J ends lost 10 bases and 4 bases respectively, with 13 bases between them. CDR3 size: 12 residues. Per germline, CDR1 SGHAT and CDR2 FQNNGV. The CDR3 DNA sequence: TGTGCCACGTACGACGGGATCTATGGCTACACCTTC. Translating it yields CATYDGIYGYTF.

In this sample, this clone is medium-sized. This rearrangement joins TRBV6-6 to TRBJ1-2; 8 nucleotides match TRBD1. Losses at the gene ends were 10 bases for V and 6 bases for J; bases not matched to a gene: 1. The CDR3 extends over 10 amino acids. Germline assignment: CDR1 MNHNY and CDR2 SVGAGI (reference sequence). CDR3 region: CATQGDGYTF. Here the CDR3 DNA reads TGTGCCACACAGGGGGATGGCTACACCTTC.

The rearrangement links TRBV4-1 to TRBJ1-6; 9 bases fit TRBD1. The V and J ends lost 4 bases and 9 bases, in that order; junction bases with no gene match: 7. Looked up from germline, CDR1 is MGHRA and CDR2 is YSYEKL. The CDR3 sequence is 15 residues long. The chain's CDR3 is CASSPGQGWISPLHF. The CDR3 DNA reads as TGCGCCAGCAGCCCGGGACAGGGATGGATTTCACCCCTCCACTTT.

The chain uses TRBV13 and TRBJ2-7; D remains unclear. V lost 4 bases, J lost 3 bases, and 10 bases lay in between. Per the germline V gene, CDR1 is PRHDT and CDR2 is FYEKMQ (reference sequence). The CDR3 runs 13 residues. CDR3 nucleotides: TGTGCCAGCAGCTCAGCCCCGGGCTACGAGCAGTACTTC. Residues: CASSSAPGYEQYF.

By share of the sample, this clone is medium-sized. The chain links TRBV28 to TRBJ1-4; D not certain. Germline CDR1 reads MDHEN; CDR2 reads SYDVKM. There are 15 residues in the CDR3. Trimming removed 10 bases at V and 7 bases at J, with 22 bases between. The CDR3 region is CATQFSGVLTEKLFF. CDR3 nucleotides: TGTGCCACCCAGTTTAGTGGAGTCCTTACTGAAAAACTGTTTTTT.

This chain uses TRBV30 with TRBJ1-4, with D maybe TRBD1 (6 bases). CDR1 is GTSNPN and CDR2 is SVGIG in the germline V gene (reference sequence). The CDR3 is 14 amino acids. The V and J ends lost 0 bases and 8 bases respectively, with 13 bases between them. CDR3 DNA sequence: TGTGCCTGGAGTGTAGGTGCAGGGGAAGAAAAACTGTTTTTT. This gives the protein CAWSVGAGEEKLFF.

The chain couples TRBV28 to TRBJ1-5, with D possibly matching TRBD1 (5 bases). There are 16 residues in the CDR3. Trimming took 5 bases from V and 2 from J, leaving 16 bases between them. Per the germline V gene, CDR1 is MDHEN and CDR2 is SYDVKM. In DNA form, the CDR3 reads TGTGCCAGCAGTCAACAAGGGGCGCGCCGCAATCAGCCCCAGCATTTT. Protein sequence: CASSQQGARRNQPQHF.

V is TRBV27 and J is TRBJ1-2; D possibly corresponds to TRBD1 (6 bases). With 8 bases removed from V and 8 bases from J, the gap between germline ends came to 27 bases. This CDR3 spans 16 amino acids. Per germline, CDR1 MNHEY and CDR2 SMNVEV (reference sequence). CDR3 amino acids: CASSTLGRGADGGYTF. As DNA, the CDR3 is TGTGCCAGCTCTACCCTAGGGCGGGGGGCGGATGGAGGCTACACCTTC.

Only a few counts were recorded for this clone. The rearrangement joins TRBV19 to TRBJ1-1; D is perhaps TRBD1 (5 bases). The CDR3 totals 15 residues. Germline V gene sequence: CDR1 LNHDA, CDR2 SQIVND (reference sequence). Trimming shortened V by 6 bases and J by 0 bases, and 14 bases separated the two germline ends. The CDR3 coding sequence is TGTGCCAGTAGCCCCAGGGAGGTAGTGAACACTGAAGCTTTCTTT. The encoded protein is CASSPREVVNTEAFF.

This chain connects TRBV4-1 to TRBJ2-7; D is possibly TRBD2 (6 bases). Trimming left V 2 bases short and J 2 bases short, with 10 bases between. The CDR3 consists of 14 residues. Germline CDR1 reads MGHRA; CDR2 reads YSYEKL. CDR3 loop: CASSQRTNPYEQYF. The CDR3 DNA reads as TGCGCCAGCAGCCAACGGACTAACCCCTACGAGCAGTACTTC.

The chain recombines TRBV5-1 with TRBJ2-7; D might be TRBD2 (6 bases). This CDR3 has 11 residues. Germline lookup yields CDR1 SGHRS and CDR2 YFSETQ. Trimming removed 7 bases at V and 6 bases at J, with 11 bases between. CDR3 DNA sequence: TGCGCCAGCCGGCGGGGCCTCGAGCAGTACTTC. Protein sequence: CASRRGLEQYF.

The chain carries TRBV5-1 and TRBJ1-1; a weak D match, TRBD1 (6 bases). The CDR3 runs to 13 residues. V was shortened by 4 bases and J by 2 bases, with 9 bases between the two germline ends. Germline V gene sequence: CDR1 SGHRS, CDR2 YFSETQ. The CDR3 spells CASSEGTNTEAFF. The CDR3 DNA reads as TGCGCCAGCAGCGAAGGGACAAACACTGAAGCTTTCTTT.

The sample holds one count of this clone. V usage is TRBV30 and J usage is TRBJ2-7; 9 positions agree with TRBD2. The CDR3 has 14 amino acids. J was trimmed by 2 bases and V by 2 bases; bases with no gene match: 4. The V gene's germline CDR1 is GTSNPN and CDR2 SVGIG (reference sequence). The CDR3 DNA sequence: TGTGCCTGGAGTCAAGCGGGGGGTACCTACGAGCAGTACTTC. It specifies CAWSQAGGTYEQYF.

This chain joins TRBV6-5 and TRBJ1-4; D is perhaps TRBD1 (6 bases). This CDR3 has 15 residues. Germline V gene lookup returns CDR1 MNHEY and CDR2 SVGAGI. Trimming removed 2 bases at V and 4 bases at J, with 11 bases between. Here the CDR3 DNA reads TGTGCCAGCAGTTACGGTGTGGACAGTAATGAAAAACTGTTTTTT. It yields the protein CASSYGVDSNEKLFF.